These T cell receptor beta chains were read from a single sample in a study of post-analysis software for immune sequencing data. Using its own MiXCR run on the PCR reads, TCRdb lists one record per CDR3 protein. Counted here are about 260,000 distinct CDR3 sequences, 30% to 45% occurring once; the ten biggest clones make up approximately 4.6%. Source material: blood. The receptors here all came from a girl aged 10-17 years with multiple sclerosis. Each CDR3 is given with its conserved first and last residue. Fields, in order: V gene, clone size, J gene, CDR3 length, D gene, CDR3 DNA, CDR3 protein. D genes are given only for firm matches. Clone size appears in some rows only: once, few, many, or a class for an expanded clone.

TRBV28,-,TRBJ1-5,14,-,TGTGCCAGCAGTTTAATGGGGGGGGGTCAGCCCCAGCATTTT,CASSLMGGGQPQHF
TRBV4-1,-,TRBJ1-1,16,TRBD1,TGCGCCAGCAGCCAAGGGACAGGGGGGATGAACACTGAAGCTTTCTTT,CASSQGTGGMNTEAFF
TRBV29-1,many,TRBJ1-1,12,-,TGCAGCGTTGGCCAGGGGAACACTGAAGCTTTCTTT,CSVGQGNTEAFF
TRBV20-1,-,TRBJ2-1,14,TRBD2,TGCAGTGTTTTAAGCGGGGCCTCCTACAATGAGCAGTTCTTC,CSVLSGASYNEQFF
TRBV5-1,-,TRBJ2-3,15,-,TGCGCCAGCAGCTTGGACCTAGCAGAAACAGATACGCAGTATTTT,CASSLDLAETDTQYF
TRBV4-1,-,TRBJ2-1,18,TRBD2,TGCGCCAGCAGCCCTGGACTAGCGGGAGTCGGGGTCGACAATGAGCAGTTCTTC,CASSPGLAGVGVDNEQFF
TRBV27,many,TRBJ2-7,15,-,TGTGCCAGCAGTCTATCGACAGGAGGGGTCTACGAGCAGTACTTC,CASSLSTGGVYEQYF
TRBV20-1,many,TRBJ2-3,15,TRBD2,TGCAGTGCCACCCCCCTAGCGGAGTACACAGATACGCAGTATTTT,CSATPLAEYTDTQYF
TRBV2,-,TRBJ2-1,14,-,TGTGCCAGCAGCAAGTCAGCCTCCTACAATGAGCAGTTCTTC,CASSKSASYNEQFF
TRBV7-2,-,TRBJ2-5,19,TRBD2,TGTGCCAGCAGCTTAGTCAGCCGGCTAGCGGGGGGCCCGCAAGAGACCCAGTACTTC,CASSLVSRLAGGPQETQYF
TRBV20-1,-,TRBJ1-5,13,-,TGCAGTGTTTTAGGTCATAGCAATCAGCCCCAGCATTTT,CSVLGHSNQPQHF
TRBV3-1,once,TRBJ2-3,16,-,TGTGCCAGCAGCCGTAGGGGGGCCCAGAGCACAGATACGCAGTATTTT,CASSRRGAQSTDTQYF
TRBV29-1,-,TRBJ1-2,13,-,TGCAGCGTTGAGATGGAGGGAGTGAATGGCTACACCTTC,CSVEMEGVNGYTF
TRBV12-3/TRBV12-4,many,TRBJ2-1,14,-,TGTGCCAGCAGTTTAGCCGACCCCCGGACCGAGCAGTTCTTC,CASSLADPRTEQFF
TRBV5-1,once,TRBJ1-5,13,-,TGCGCCAGCAGCCTAGGGGGAAATCAGCCCCGGCATTTT,CASSLGGNQPRHF
TRBV21-1,-,TRBJ2-1,15,-,TGTGCCAGTACCCAAAGACCCGGCTCCTACAATGAGCAGTTCTTC,CASTQRPGSYNEQFF
TRBV25-1,many,TRBJ1-5,12,-,TGTGCCAGCAGTGAACCTTACGGGCCCCAGCATTTT,CASSEPYGPQHF
TRBV28,-,TRBJ2-3,15,TRBD2,TGTGCCAGTCTCGAGGCTAGCGGGACCACAGATACGCAGTATTTT,CASLEASGTTDTQYF
TRBV27,many,TRBJ2-2,15,-,TGTGCCAGCACCCGGGGGACCGCCGGCACCGGGGAGCTGTTTTTT,CASTRGTAGTGELFF
TRBV3-1,-,TRBJ1-2,14,TRBD1,TGTGCCAGCAGCCCGGGACAGGGGTGGCGTGGCTACACCTTC,CASSPGQGWRGYTF
TRBV29-1,few,TRBJ2-2,14,-,TGCAGCGTCCCAGGGATCGCGAACACCGGGGAGCTGTTTTTT,CSVPGIANTGELFF
TRBV20-1,many,TRBJ2-4,15,TRBD2,TGCAGTGCTAGAGCGGGAGCGGGGACCAAAAACATTCAGTACTTC,CSARAGAGTKNIQYF
TRBV24-1,many,TRBJ1-1,13,-,TGTGCCACCAGAAGGGACCAGGACACTGAAGCTTTCTTT,CATRRDQDTEAFF
TRBV6-1,-,TRBJ2-1,15,-,TGTGCCAGCAGTGAAGCGGACTACTCCTACAATGAGCAGTTCTTC,CASSEADYSYNEQFF
TRBV7-2,-,TRBJ2-7,14,-,TGTGCCTCCGGTAGGGGGGGCAGCTCCTACGAGCAGTACTTC,CASGRGGSSYEQYF
TRBV7-8,many,TRBJ1-5,15,-,TGTGCCAGCAGCTTAACATTCCGGAGCAATCAGCCCCAGCATTTT,CASSLTFRSNQPQHF
TRBV9,-,TRBJ1-1,15,-,TGTGCCAGCAGCCCGAGGGGGGGCGCGGGTACTGAAGCTTTCTTT,CASSPRGGAGTEAFF
TRBV7-9,-,TRBJ2-1,12,-,TGTGCCAGCAGCTTACATTCCGATGGACAGTTCTTC,CASSLHSDGQFF
TRBV29-1,many,TRBJ2-5,13,-,TGCAGCGTTGCGGGCAGGTACCAAGAGACCCAGTACTTC,CSVAGRYQETQYF
TRBV7-9,many,TRBJ1-2,15,-,TGTGCCAGCAGCCCCCTGAGCATCTCTAACTATGGCTACACCTTC,CASSPLSISNYGYTF
TRBV6-2/TRBV6-3,-,TRBJ2-1,16,TRBD2,TGTGCCAGCAGGACCACCACTAGCGGGAATTACAATGAGCAGTTCTTC,CASRTTTSGNYNEQFF
TRBV5-1,many,TRBJ2-3,16,TRBD2,TGCGCCAGCAGCTTGGAGGTAGCGGGGAGCGCAGATACGCAGTATTTT,CASSLEVAGSADTQYF
TRBV5-5,many,TRBJ1-5,14,-,TGTGCCAGCAGCTCGGCACAGGGCAATCAGCCCCAGCATTTT,CASSSAQGNQPQHF
TRBV12-3/TRBV12-4,many,TRBJ1-2,12,-,TGTGCCAGTCAAGGGACGGAGAATGGCTACACCTTC,CASQGTENGYTF
TRBV5-1,-,TRBJ2-7,15,TRBD1,TGCGCCAGCAGCCCCCTGACAGGGAACTTCTACGAGCAGTACTTC,CASSPLTGNFYEQYF
TRBV7-2,many,TRBJ2-1,15,-,TGTGCCAGCAGCTTACGGGACTCCCCCTACAATGAGCAGTTCTTC,CASSLRDSPYNEQFF
TRBV15,few,TRBJ2-5,12,-,TGTGCCACCAGCAGAGGGGTTGGGGCCCAGTACTTC,CATSRGVGAQYF
TRBV12-2,-,TRBJ2-3,15,-,TGTGCAAGTCGCTTAGGTCGGACGAGCACAGATACGCAGTATTTT,CASRLGRTSTDTQYF
TRBV7-9,-,TRBJ1-1,16,-,TGTGCCAGCAGCTTAGCGCGCGGGGTTGGGGGGACTGAAGCTTTCTTT,CASSLARGVGGTEAFF
TRBV28,-,TRBJ2-1,16,TRBD1,TGTGCCAGCAGTCCCTTTGGGACAGGTGCTTCCAATGAGCAGTTCTTC,CASSPFGTGASNEQFF
TRBV28,-,TRBJ1-4,14,-,TGTGCCAGCAGCCCCGGGTCTATAGCGGAAAAACTGTTTTTT,CASSPGSIAEKLFF
TRBV15,many,TRBJ1-1,14,-,TGTGCCACCAGCAGAGGTGGGGGAAACACTGAAGCTTTCTTT,CATSRGGGNTEAFF
TRBV7-7,-,TRBJ2-5,13,-,TGTGCTAGCAGCCCGATGCTCCAAGAGACCCAGTACTTC,CASSPMLQETQYF
TRBV28,many,TRBJ2-5,14,TRBD1,TGTGCCAGCAGTCGGACAGGGCGTCAAGAGACCCAGTACTTC,CASSRTGRQETQYF
TRBV29-1,many,TRBJ1-5,12,TRBD1,TGCAGCATTGGACAGGGTGGGCAGCCCCAGCATTTT,CSIGQGGQPQHF
TRBV20-1,many,TRBJ1-1,17,TRBD1,TGCAGTGCCCCCGGCGCCGGGACAGGGGCCCTTTTGGGAGAAGCTTTCTTT,CSAPGAGTGALLGEAFF
TRBV10-3,-,TRBJ1-2,15,-,TGTGCCATAACGGACGGGGGGCCCCTTAATTATGGCTACACCTTC,CAITDGGPLNYGYTF
TRBV18,many,TRBJ2-1,14,TRBD1,TGTGCCAGCTCACCCGGACAGGGGCGGAATGAGCAGTTCTTC,CASSPGQGRNEQFF
TRBV29-1,-,TRBJ2-5,14,-,TGCAGCGTTCAAGACAGACGATCTAGGGAGACCCAGTACTTC,CSVQDRRSRETQYF
TRBV5-1,-,TRBJ2-6,17,TRBD1,TGCGCCAGCAGCGGGGGGACAGGGCCCTCTGGGGCCAACGTCCTGACTTTC,CASSGGTGPSGANVLTF
TRBV24-1,-,TRBJ1-2,14,-,TGTGCCACCAGTGATTCGGGACGCGAGGGAGGCTACACCTTC,CATSDSGREGGYTF